This T cell receptor beta chain was recorded in a study of T cell responses to AZD1222 COVID-19 vaccine. This clone was counted once. The antigen remains unidentified. V lost 10 bases and J lost 4, with 17 bases in between. Germline V gene data show CDR1 as MNHEY and CDR2 as SVGAGI. The CDR3 spans 14 residues. General study results and limits: Repertoires were obtained solely post-peak T cell response. Spike-specific TCR breadth and depth went up after people got two AZD1222 doses. The span of vaccine-associated CD4 TCRs extended across spike, with dominance at 160-218 and 743-854.

The assay was immunoSEQ multiplex PCR, and TCRdb's table has in-frame clones only and misses some. The sample holds about 140,000 clones; around 90% are singletons and the top ten take roughly 4%. The sample was peripheral blood, taken on day 0 of AZD1222 vaccination. V usage is TRBV6-5 and J usage is TRBJ1-5, with a possible D match to TRBD1 (6 bases). The receptor's source is an adult in good health. CDR3 sequence: CATGTGTRNQPQHF. CDR3 nucleotide sequence: TGTGCCACCGGAACCGGGACAAGAAATCAGCCCCAGCATTTT.